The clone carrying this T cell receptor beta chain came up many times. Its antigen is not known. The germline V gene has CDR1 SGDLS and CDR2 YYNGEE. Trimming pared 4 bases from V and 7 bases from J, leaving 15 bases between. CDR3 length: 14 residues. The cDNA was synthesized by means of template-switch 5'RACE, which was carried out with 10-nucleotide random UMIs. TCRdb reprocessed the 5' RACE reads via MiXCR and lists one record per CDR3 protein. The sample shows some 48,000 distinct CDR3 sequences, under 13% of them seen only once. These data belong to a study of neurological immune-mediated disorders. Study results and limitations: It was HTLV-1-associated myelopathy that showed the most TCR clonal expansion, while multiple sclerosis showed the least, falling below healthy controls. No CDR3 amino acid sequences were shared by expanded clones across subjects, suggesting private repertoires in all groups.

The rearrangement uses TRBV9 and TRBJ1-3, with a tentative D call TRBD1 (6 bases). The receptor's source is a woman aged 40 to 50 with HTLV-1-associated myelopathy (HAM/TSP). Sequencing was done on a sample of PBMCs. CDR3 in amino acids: CASSKGEIGNTIYF. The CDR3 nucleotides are TGTGCCAGCAGCAAGGGGGAGATCGGTAACACCATATATTTT.